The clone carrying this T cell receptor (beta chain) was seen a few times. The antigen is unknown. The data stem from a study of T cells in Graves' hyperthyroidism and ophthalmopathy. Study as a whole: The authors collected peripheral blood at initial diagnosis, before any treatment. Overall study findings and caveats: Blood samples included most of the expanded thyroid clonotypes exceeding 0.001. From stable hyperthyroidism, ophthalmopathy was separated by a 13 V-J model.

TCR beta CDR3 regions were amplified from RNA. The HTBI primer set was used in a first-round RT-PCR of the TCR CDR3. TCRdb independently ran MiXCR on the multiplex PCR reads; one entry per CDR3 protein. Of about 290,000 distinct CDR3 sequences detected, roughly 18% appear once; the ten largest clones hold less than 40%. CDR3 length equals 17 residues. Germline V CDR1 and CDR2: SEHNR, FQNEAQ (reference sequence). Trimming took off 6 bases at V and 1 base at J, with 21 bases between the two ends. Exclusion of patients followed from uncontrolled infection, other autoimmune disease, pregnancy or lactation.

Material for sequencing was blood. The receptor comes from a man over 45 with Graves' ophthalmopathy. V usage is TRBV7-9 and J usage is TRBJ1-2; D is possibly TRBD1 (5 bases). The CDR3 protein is CASSTEARGSFNYGYTF. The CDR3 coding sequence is TGTGCCAGCAGTACCGAAGCTAGGGGCAGCTTTAACTATGGCTACACCTTC.